The following is a TCR beta chain sequence with its context. This entry belongs to a study of radiation and T cells in renal cell carcinoma. Time point of the sample: blood 2 weeks post-SBRT. Treatment given: 15 Gy SBRT to primary tumor, nephrectomy 4 weeks later. Profiling relied on immunoSEQ multiplex PCR, and the TCRdb table lists in-frame clones only, not all of them. The top ten clones hold approximately 6.3% of a sample with approximately 120,000 clones, approximately 85% of them seen once. This specimen was blood, taken from a patient whose treatment included radiotherapy and nephrectomy. This clonotype was sampled from a man aged 50 to 59 with renal cell carcinoma.

In DNA form, the CDR3 reads TGCGCCAGCAGCCAAGAGCGGCAGGTGAGAGGAAATGAAAAACTGTTTTTT. As protein: CASSQERQVRGNEKLFF. The V call is TRBV4-3, the J call TRBJ1-4, with unresolved D. Trimming cost V 0 bases and J 5 bases, with 16 bases left between them. The CDR3 has 17 residues. Looked up from germline, CDR1 is LGHNA and CDR2 is YSLEER.